The 22 T cell receptor beta chains below come from one sample, sequenced in a study of blood T cell repertoires in COVID-19. The method was immunoSEQ multiplex PCR; TCRdb's version includes in-frame clones alone and lacks a portion of them. The table has approximately 300,000 clones, 70% to 90% seen once. Specimen: PBMCs or T cells enriched from blood (not recorded which). Every receptor here comes from a woman aged 25-40 years who had recovered from COVID-19.

V usage is TRBV27 and J usage is TRBJ1-2; the D is unclear. Trimming stripped 6 bases from V and 3 bases from J, with 5 bases between. Germline CDR1 and CDR2: MNHEY and SMNVEV (reference sequence). This CDR3 comprises 11 residues. For the CDR3, the DNA is TGTGCCAGCAGCGACTACTATGGCTACACCTTC. Translated: CASSDYYGYTF.

The chain joins TRBV11-2 to TRBJ2-3, with 10 bases lining up with TRBD2. The CDR3 runs to 15 residues. Losses at the gene ends were 6 bases for V and 1 base for J; bases not matched to a gene: 4. Germline CDR1 SGHAT, CDR2 FQNNGV. CDR3 sequence reads: CASSRGTSGTDTQYF. The CDR3 coding sequence is TGTGCCAGCAGTCGAGGGACTAGCGGCACAGATACGCAGTATTTT.

V usage is TRBV6-6 and J usage is TRBJ2-1; D is undetermined. V was shortened by 2 bases and J by 6 bases, with 17 bases between the two germline ends. Germline V lookup: CDR1 MNHNY, CDR2 SVGAGI (reference sequence). The CDR3 consists of 16 residues. The CDR3 region is CASSYPPRGSRNEQFF. CDR3 nucleotide sequence: TGTGCCAGCAGTTACCCCCCGAGAGGTAGCCGCAATGAGCAGTTCTTC.

The chain uses TRBV7-3 and TRBJ1-1; TRBD1 is a possible D gene (6 bases). V lost 5 bases and J 0 bases, leaving 13 bases between the germline ends. Germline V CDR1 and CDR2: SGHTA, FQGTGA. This CDR3 contains 15 residues. CDR3 DNA: TGTGCCAGCAGCCAAACAGGGCTAATGAACACTGAAGCTTTCTTT. Translated: CASSQTGLMNTEAFF.

The chain carries TRBV7-9 and TRBJ2-6, with unresolved D. The CDR3 sequence is 14 residues long. Germline V gives CDR1 SEHNR, CDR2 FQNEAQ (reference sequence). V lost 5 bases and J lost 1, with 6 bases in between. The chain's CDR3 is CASSPPSGANVLTF. The CDR3 DNA reads as TGTGCCAGCAGCCCCCCGTCTGGGGCCAACGTCCTGACTTTC.

The sample holds one count of this clone. The chain links TRBV19 to TRBJ1-2; TRBD1 matches at 10 bases. Germline values: CDR1 LNHDA, CDR2 SQIVND (reference sequence). V shed 6 bases, J shed 4 bases, and the junction held 14 bases outside the gene matches. The CDR3 spans 17 residues. The CDR3: CASRPQRQGARVYGYTF. CDR3 DNA sequence: TGTGCCAGTAGACCTCAAAGACAGGGGGCGAGAGTCTATGGCTACACCTTC.

The chain recombines TRBV30 with TRBJ2-1; D is undetermined. V shed 5 bases and J shed 6 bases, with 8 bases lying between them. The CDR3 is 11 amino acids. CDR1 and CDR2 from the germline V gene are GTSNPN and SVGIG (reference sequence). As DNA, the CDR3 is TGTGCCTGGGAACAGAGCAATGAGCAGTTCTTC. It translates to CAWEQSNEQFF.

V gene TRBV12-5 combines with J gene TRBJ2-3, with 10 bases that match TRBD1. The length of the CDR3 is 17 residues. CDR1 and CDR2 (germline): LGHNT, FRNRAP. Unmatched junction bases numbered 14, after V lost 5 bases and J lost 6 bases. The CDR3 nucleotides are TGTGCTAGTGGTCCCCGGATGGGGACAGGGGTTTTTGATACGCAGTATTTT. It yields the protein CASGPRMGTGVFDTQYF.

The V and J genes are TRBV10-3 and TRBJ1-1, with a weak D call TRBD1 (5 bases). Germline assignment: CDR1 ENHRY and CDR2 SYGVKD. CDR3 length: 16 amino acids. Trimming removed 3 bases from V and 6 bases from J, with 20 bases in between. The CDR3 here is CAISDEAGLGLAEAFF. CDR3 in DNA: TGTGCCATCAGTGACGAGGCAGGGTTAGGGTTAGCTGAAGCTTTCTTT.

The chain is built from TRBV18 and TRBJ1-6; D gene uncertain. Germline V lookup: CDR1 KGHSH, CDR2 LQKENI. This CDR3 comprises 15 residues. Between the trimmed V and J ends, which lost 4 bases and 3 bases, there was a span of 10 bases. The CDR3 nucleotides are TGTGCCAGCTCACAAATCGACAACTATAATTCACCCCTCCACTTT. The encoded protein is CASSQIDNYNSPLHF.

This rearrangement joins TRBV30 to TRBJ1-2; D is possibly TRBD1 (6 bases). V dropped 8 bases and J dropped 4 bases, with 14 bases sitting between them. Germline V gene sequence: CDR1 GTSNPN, CDR2 SVGIG (reference sequence). The CDR3 totals 12 residues. CDR3 nucleotides: TGTGCCGGGACGGGGGGCGCCTATGGCTACACCTTC. Translated: CAGTGGAYGYTF. The full variable domain, with the rest looked up from reference TRBV30 and TRBJ1-2, is SQTIHQWPATLVQPVGSPLSLECTVEGTSNPNLYWYRQAAGRGLQLLFYSVGIGQISSEVPQNLSASRPQDRQFILSSKKLLLSDSGFYLCAGTGGAYGYTFGSGTRLTVV.

The rearrangement links TRBV6-2 or TRBV6-3 to TRBJ1-2; 8 bases agree with TRBD1. The CDR3 runs to 13 residues. Germline lookup yields CDR1 MNHEY and CDR2 SVGEGT. With V trimmed by 6 bases and J by 4 bases, 4 bases remained unmatched. CDR3 DNA: TGTGCCAGCAGCTTTCAGGGGGCCTATGGCTACACCTTC. Translating gives CASSFQGAYGYTF.

The chain uses TRBV29-1 and TRBJ2-7, with 12 bases matching TRBD2. The germline V gene encodes CDR1 SQVTM and CDR2 ANQGSEA. The CDR3 spans 18 residues. Trimming removed 4 bases from V and 2 bases from J; junction bases left unmatched: 15. Here the CDR3 reads CSVAFTSGGLSKTYEQYF. CDR3 DNA sequence: TGCAGCGTTGCTTTTACTAGCGGGGGGCTATCCAAGACCTACGAGCAGTACTTC.

This clone was detected only once. This chain links TRBV5-1 with TRBJ1-2, with no clear D. Germline CDR1 reads SGHRS; CDR2 reads YFSETQ. Trimming left V 0 bases short and J 5 bases short, with 8 bases between. This CDR3 is 13 amino acids long. As DNA, the CDR3 is TGCGCCAGCAGCTTGGACCCGGGTTATGGCTACACCTTC. Protein sequence: CASSLDPGYGYTF.

The chain employs TRBV5-4 and TRBJ2-3, with a possible D match to TRBD2 (5 bases). This CDR3 has 13 residues. Between the trimmed V and J ends, which lost 4 bases and 4 bases, there was a span of 10 bases. The germline gives CDR1 SGHNT, CDR2 YYREEE (reference sequence). The CDR3 sequence: CASSPVGADTQYF. The CDR3, as DNA: TGTGCCAGCAGCCCGGTGGGAGCAGATACGCAGTATTTT.

The gene calls are TRBV7-3 and TRBJ2-5; perhaps TRBD1 as D (6 bases). Trimming removed 5 bases at V and 2 bases at J, with 12 bases between. From germline, CDR1 is SGHTA and CDR2 FQGTGA. This CDR3 contains 14 residues. The CDR3 coding sequence is TGTGCCAGCAGCCCAGGGACACCTCAAGAGACCCAGTACTTC. Its protein product is CASSPGTPQETQYF.

A word on this clone: Other DNA variants within this sample encode the same CDR3. The V and J genes are TRBV18 and TRBJ1-5; D might be TRBD1 (5 bases). Between the trimmed V and J ends, which lost 3 bases and 4 bases, there was a span of 10 bases. This CDR3 is 14 amino acids long. CDR1 KGHSH and CDR2 LQKENI come from the germline V gene. This CDR3 reads CASSPGTGNQPQHF. The CDR3 nucleotides are TGTGCCAGCTCACCTGGAACAGGTAATCAGCCCCAGCATTTT.

The V call is TRBV5-4, the J call TRBJ2-1, with 7 bases lining up with TRBD1. Germline V CDR1 and CDR2: SGHNT, YYREEE (reference sequence). The CDR3 contains 13 residues. After removal of 2 bases from V and 5 bases from J, the junction contained 1 base not matched to a gene. The CDR3 DNA reads TGTGCCAGCAGCTTCAGGGGGAACAATGAGCAGTTCTTC. It translates to CASSFRGNNEQFF.

V and J are TRBV7-2 and TRBJ2-7; 11 bases map to TRBD2. V lost 2 bases, J lost 4 bases, and 4 bases stayed unmatched. The V gene's germline CDR1 is SGHTA and CDR2 FQGNSA. The CDR3 is 15 amino acids. The CDR3 DNA sequence: TGTGCCAGCAGCTTATTAGCTAGCGGGGGGTACGAGCAGTACTTC. Its protein is CASSLLASGGYEQYF. Filled out from reference TRBV7-2 and TRBJ2-7, the complete variable domain reads GAGVSQSPSNKVTEKGKDVELRCDPISGHTALYWYRQSLGQGLEFLIYFQGNSAPDKSGLPSDRFSAERTGGSVSTLTIQRTQQEDSAVYLCASSLLASGGYEQYFGPGTRLTVT.

The chain is built from TRBV7-8 and TRBJ2-3, with 8 bases matching TRBD1. V gave up 5 bases and J gave up 0 bases; unmatched junction bases: 7. Germline CDR1 is SGHVS and CDR2 is FQNEAQ. The CDR3 has 16 amino acids. CDR3 sequence (DNA): TGTGCCAGCAGCCAGCGGACAGGGTATAGCACAGATACGCAGTATTTT. Translated, it gives CASSQRTGYSTDTQYF.

CDR3 nucleotide sequence: TGTGCCAGCAGTGAAAAATGGGACAGGGGGTCGGATGAGCAGTTCTTC. This translates into CASSEKWDRGSDEQFF. This chain links TRBV6-1 with TRBJ2-1; 11 bases map to TRBD1. V lost 2 bases and J lost 8; bases outside the gene matches: 8. CDR3 length equals 16 residues. The germline gives CDR1 MNHNS, CDR2 SASEGT.

The J gene is TRBJ2-1, the V gene TRBV4-2; no clear D gene. The CDR3 is 13 amino acids. Deletions cut 0 bases from V and 9 bases from J, with 9 bases between. In germline, CDR1 is LGHNA, CDR2 YNFKEQ. The CDR3 loop reads CASSQEASTEQFF. CDR3 nucleotides: TGTGCCAGCAGCCAAGAAGCTAGTACTGAGCAGTTCTTC.